This T cell receptor beta chain was sequenced for a study of blood T cell repertoires in COVID-19. Generated by immunoSEQ multiplex PCR, the TCRdb table keeps only in-frame clones and is missing some. This table holds about 42,000 clones, roughly nine tenths found once. The V gene lost 6 bases and the J gene lost 0 bases, with 18 bases spanning the gap. CDR1 is SNHLY, CDR2 FYNNEI, per germline. The CDR3 is 17 residues long. What was sequenced was peripheral blood. J is TRBJ1-3 and V is TRBV2; D unresolved. This sequence originates from a man in his forties or fifties with active COVID-19. CDR3 DNA sequence: TGTGCCAGCAGGGGAGGGCTACTCTCCCGCTCTGGAAACACCATATATTTT. It encodes CASRGGLLSRSGNTIYF.